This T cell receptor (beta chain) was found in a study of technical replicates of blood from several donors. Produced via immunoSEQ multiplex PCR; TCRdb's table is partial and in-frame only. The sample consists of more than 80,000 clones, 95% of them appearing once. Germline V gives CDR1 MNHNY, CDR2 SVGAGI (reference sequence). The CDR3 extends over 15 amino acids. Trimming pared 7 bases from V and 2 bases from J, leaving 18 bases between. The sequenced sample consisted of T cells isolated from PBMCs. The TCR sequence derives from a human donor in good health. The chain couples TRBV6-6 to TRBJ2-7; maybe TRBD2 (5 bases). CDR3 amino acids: CASNPRGESPYEQYF. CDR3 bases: TGTGCCAGCAACCCCCGGGGTGAGTCCCCCTACGAGCAGTACTTC.